These T cell receptor beta chains were read from a single sample in a study of shared clonotypes between healthy human individuals. TCRdb's copy holds only in-frame clones and misses some; the assay was immunoSEQ multiplex PCR. The sample includes more than 2,000,000 clones, over 85% of them seen just once. The source material was naive CD4+ T cells sorted from blood. The receptors come from a man aged 18 to 30 in good health. The CDR3 runs from the conserved cysteine through the conserved F or W. D genes are given only for firm matches. Some rows have no size entry. The others give once, few or many, or a class for an expanded clone.

J,size,V,D,CDR3,DNA
TRBJ2-1,NA,TRBV6-5,TRBD2,CASSRTSGRANEQFF,TGTGCCAGCAGCCGAACTAGCGGGAGGGCAAATGAGCAGTTCTTC
TRBJ2-5,NA,TRBV5-8,NA,CASSLGSSFSETQYF,TGTGCCAGCAGCTTGGGGTCTAGCTTTTCGGAGACCCAGTACTTC
TRBJ2-5,NA,TRBV5-1,TRBD2,CASSLAVSGVGETQYF,TGCGCCAGCAGCCTTGCTGTTAGCGGGGTTGGAGAGACCCAGTACTTC
TRBJ1-1,NA,TRBV10-3,TRBD1,CAISVTGGGNTEAFF,TGTGCCATCAGCGTTACAGGGGGCGGGAACACTGAAGCTTTCTTT
TRBJ1-2,NA,TRBV7-2,NA,CASTMGVGGYGYTF,TGTGCCAGTACGATGGGGGTAGGAGGGTATGGCTACACCTTC
TRBJ1-5,few,TRBV6-5,NA,CASSVYRGNQPQHF,TGTGCCAGCAGTGTCTACAGGGGCAATCAGCCCCAGCATTTT
TRBJ2-7,once,TRBV10-3,TRBD1,CAISERDRGKYEQYF,TGTGCCATCAGTGAGAGGGACAGGGGAAAATACGAGCAGTACTTC
TRBJ2-7,NA,TRBV27,TRBD1,CASSLTGPQYEQYF,TGTGCCAGCAGTTTGACAGGGCCCCAGTACGAGCAGTACTTC
TRBJ2-3,NA,TRBV10-3,NA,CAISGSDSSGGPTDTQYF,TGTGCCATCAGTGGGTCAGACAGCTCTGGAGGTCCCACAGATACGCAGTATTTT
TRBJ2-2,NA,TRBV6-5,NA,CASSYYRDTGELFF,TGTGCCAGCAGCTATTACAGGGACACCGGGGAGCTGTTTTTT
TRBJ1-6,NA,TRBV7-9,TRBD1,CASSQMRTGMSSPLHF,TGTGCCAGCAGCCAAATGCGGACAGGGATGAGTTCACCCCTCCACTTT
TRBJ2-7,NA,TRBV6-6,NA,CASSYSYAGATYEQYF,TGTGCCAGCAGTTACTCGTATGCGGGGGCAACCTACGAGCAGTACTTC
TRBJ2-6,NA,TRBV5-6,NA,CASSLAGSGANVLTF,TGTGCCAGCAGCTTGGCTGGCTCTGGGGCCAACGTCCTGACTTTC
TRBJ1-1,NA,TRBV30,NA,CAWSGDLGNTEAFF,TGTGCCTGGAGTGGGGACTTGGGGAACACTGAAGCTTTCTTT
TRBJ2-2,NA,TRBV14,TRBD2,CASSQIAGDTGELFF,TGTGCCAGCAGCCAAATAGCGGGAGACACCGGGGAGCTGTTTTTT
TRBJ2-5,NA,TRBV18,NA,CASSPVGQETQYF,TGTGCCAGCTCACCAGTGGGACAAGAGACCCAGTACTTC
TRBJ1-4,NA,TRBV6-5,NA,CASRYTRKGIGEKLFF,TGTGCCAGCAGATACACCCGGAAAGGGATCGGGGAAAAACTGTTTTTT
TRBJ1-4,NA,TRBV4-1,NA,CASSLTDLNEKLFF,TGCGCCAGCTCGTTGACAGACCTAAATGAAAAACTGTTTTTT
TRBJ2-1,NA,TRBV5-8,TRBD2,CASSFLGTSGLSSYNEQFF,TGTGCCAGCAGCTTCCTCGGGACTAGCGGGTTGAGCTCCTACAATGAGCAGTTCTTC
TRBJ1-3,NA,TRBV5-5,NA,CASSTTGDSGNTIYF,TGTGCCAGCAGTACGACAGGCGACTCTGGAAACACCATATATTTT
TRBJ2-3,NA,TRBV11-2,TRBD1,CASSPTGASTDTQYF,TGTGCCAGCAGTCCAACAGGGGCTAGCACAGATACGCAGTATTTT
TRBJ1-1,NA,TRBV11-2,TRBD1,CASSSTTGARDEAFF,TGTGCCAGCAGCTCAACGACAGGGGCACGGGATGAAGCTTTCTTT
TRBJ2-3,NA,TRBV5-4,TRBD2,CASSWTSGRMVDTQYF,TGTGCCAGCAGCTGGACTAGCGGGAGGATGGTAGATACGCAGTATTTT
TRBJ2-2,NA,TRBV15,NA,CATSRDSTGELFF,TGTGCCACCAGCAGAGATTCTACCGGGGAGCTGTTTTTT
TRBJ2-3,NA,TRBV7-6,NA,CASSLGLGTDTQYF,TGTGCCAGCAGCTTGGGATTAGGCACAGATACGCAGTATTTT
TRBJ2-7,NA,TRBV18,TRBD2,CASSPPGLAGGSYEQYF,TGTGCCAGCTCACCCCCCGGACTAGCGGGGGGGTCCTACGAGCAGTACTTC
TRBJ1-1,NA,TRBV4-2,NA,CASSQERARGTEAFF,TGTGCCAGCAGCCAAGAAAGGGCCCGGGGCACTGAAGCTTTCTTT
TRBJ2-5,NA,TRBV7-9,TRBD2,CASSLATANSGRPLETQYF,TGTGCCAGCAGCTTAGCGACTGCCAATAGCGGGAGGCCCTTAGAGACCCAGTACTTC
TRBJ2-7,once,TRBV18,TRBD1,CASSRQGTGEQYF,TGTGCCAGCTCACGACAGGGGACAGGCGAGCAGTACTTC
TRBJ2-5,NA,TRBV2,NA,CASSDRVNQETQYF,TGTGCCAGCAGTGACAGGGTCAACCAAGAGACCCAGTACTTC
TRBJ2-7,once,TRBV9,TRBD1,CASSRQGDIYEQYF,TGTGCCAGCAGCAGGCAGGGGGATATCTACGAGCAGTACTTC
TRBJ1-2,NA,TRBV11-3,TRBD1,CASSPGTGTSNYGYTF,TGTGCCAGCAGCCCTGGGACAGGAACCTCTAACTATGGCTACACCTTC
TRBJ1-3,once,TRBV6-5,NA,CASSPLGFSGNTIYF,TGTGCCAGCAGCCCCCTCGGGTTCTCTGGAAACACCATATATTTT